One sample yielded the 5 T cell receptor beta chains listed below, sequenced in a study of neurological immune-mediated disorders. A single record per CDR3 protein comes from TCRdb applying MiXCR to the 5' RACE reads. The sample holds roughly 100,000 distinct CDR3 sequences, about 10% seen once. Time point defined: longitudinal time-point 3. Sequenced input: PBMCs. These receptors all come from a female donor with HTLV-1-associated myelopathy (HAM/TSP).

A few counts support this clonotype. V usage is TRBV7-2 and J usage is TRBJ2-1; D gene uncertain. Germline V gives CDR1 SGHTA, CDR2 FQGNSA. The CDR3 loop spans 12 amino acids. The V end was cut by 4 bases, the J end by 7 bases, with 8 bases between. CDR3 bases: TGTGCCAGCAGCTCCCTCAATAATGAGCAGTTCTTC. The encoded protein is CASSSLNNEQFF.

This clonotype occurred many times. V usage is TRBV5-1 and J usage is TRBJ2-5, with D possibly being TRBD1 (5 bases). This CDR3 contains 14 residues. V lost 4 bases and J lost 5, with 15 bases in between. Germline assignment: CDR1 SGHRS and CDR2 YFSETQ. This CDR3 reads CASSPGHGWETQYF. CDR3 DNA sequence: TGCGCCAGCAGCCCCGGACACGGCTGGGAGACCCAGTACTTC. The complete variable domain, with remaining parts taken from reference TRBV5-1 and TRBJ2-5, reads KAGVTQTPRYLIKTRGQQVTLSCSPISGHRSVSWYQQTPGQGLQFLFEYFSETQRNKGNFPGRFSGRQFSNSRSEMNVSTLELGDSALYLCASSPGHGWETQYFGPGTRLLVL.

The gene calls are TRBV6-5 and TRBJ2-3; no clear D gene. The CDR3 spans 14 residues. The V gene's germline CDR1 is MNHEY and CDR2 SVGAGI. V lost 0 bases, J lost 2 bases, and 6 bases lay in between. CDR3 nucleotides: TGTGCCAGCAGTTACTCTCCGGTCACAGATACGCAGTATTTT. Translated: CASSYSPVTDTQYF.

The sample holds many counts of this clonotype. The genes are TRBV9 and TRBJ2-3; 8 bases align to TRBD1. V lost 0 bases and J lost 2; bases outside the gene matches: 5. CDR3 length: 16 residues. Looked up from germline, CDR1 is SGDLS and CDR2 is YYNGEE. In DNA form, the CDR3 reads TGTGCCAGCAGCGTAGGTCAGGGGGCCATCACAGATACGCAGTATTTT. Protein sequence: CASSVGQGAITDTQYF.

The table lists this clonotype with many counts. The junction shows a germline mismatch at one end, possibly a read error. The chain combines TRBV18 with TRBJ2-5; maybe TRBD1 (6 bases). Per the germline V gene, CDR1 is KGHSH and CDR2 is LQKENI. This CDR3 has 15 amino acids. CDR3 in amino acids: CASSNDGTLQGTQYF. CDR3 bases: TGTGCCAGCTCAAACGACGGGACACTCCAAGGGACCCAGTACTTC.